The text below deals with one T cell receptor beta chain. The antigen remains undetermined. The CDR3 loop spans 15 amino acids. Per the germline V gene, CDR1 is SGHTA and CDR2 is FQGTGA. The V and J ends lost 4 bases and 3 bases, in that order; junction bases with no gene match: 5. These data come from a study of OX40 agonist ivuxolimab in advanced cancers. At the level of the study: Subjects had a mean age of around 60 years, with a range of roughly 20 to 79; more than 75% were male.

General study points: Some of the nonresponding patients also showed low levels of normalized T-cell clonal expansion.

The method was immunoSEQ multiplex PCR; TCRdb's version includes in-frame clones alone and lacks a portion of them. The sample yields tens of thousands of clones, around 90% seen once. Sequencing was performed on CD4+ or CD8+ T cells sorted from blood, taken in a trial of the OX40 agonist ivuxolimab. This TCR came from an adult with an advanced solid tumor such as melanoma, head and neck, liver or kidney cancer. J is TRBJ1-4 and V is TRBV7-3; 7 bases fit TRBD1. DNA for the CDR3: TGTGCCAGCAGCTCAAGGACAGGTTCTAATGAAAAACTGTTTTTT. This translates into CASSSRTGSNEKLFF.